This T cell receptor beta chain derives from a study of blood T cell repertoires in COVID-19 (dated by TCRdb to 2018 to 2020). About the investigation overall: The collaborator samples originated in the United States, Italy and Spain and spanned the acute and convalescent phases of COVID-19. The prospective study material was composed of cDNA or gDNA derived from T cells, B-cell-depleted T cells, or PBMCs. The dataset comprised deeply sampled blood TCRbeta repertoires from subjects exposed to, actively infected with, or recovered from COVID-19. The repertoires were released in a freely available public database meant as a resource for research on the immune response to SARS-CoV-2. The samples were drawn from the first 160 participants of the ongoing ImmuneRACE study and from under 1,500 subjects provided by 6 global collaborators. Nearly every sample came with metadata listing a de-identified subject ID, COVID-19 status, age in years and sex. HLA class I and class II types, where available, came from metadata supplied by the sample provider rather than from assay-based typing.

General findings and caveats noted by the study authors: Clinical and demographic metadata were provided uncurated, with the amount varying by source and participant.

About this clone itself: The clone's antigen remains unknown. Base qualities were left out, and no much larger clone turns up one base away.

CDR1 MNHEY and CDR2 SVGAGI were looked up in the germline V gene. V and J are truncated by 6 bases and 4 bases respectively, leaving an intervening sequence of 13 bases. From the cysteine through the phenylalanine, the CDR3 covers 14 amino acids. Only CDR3 DNA is held: 42 bases, read in frame from base 1. TCRbeta CDR3 regions were amplified from genomic DNA by means of the immunoSEQ Assay, a bias-controlled multiplex PCR. As for the authors' bioinformatics: The number of nucleated cells in each sample was estimated by amplification of reference gene primers within the assay. To quantify the absolute abundance of each unique TCRbeta CDR3 rearrangement, sequence reads were collapsed and filtered. For each sample, productive Simpson clonality was calculated as the square root of Simpson's diversity index over productive rearrangements. In TCRdb, the immuneACCESS table is reduced to in-frame sequences with V and J assigned. These tables do not hold every clone; where another copy was compared, an unresolved V gene accounts for under half, and the others remain unexplained. The V and J calls and clone size are taken from that table; D and trimming were inferred from the DNA. This sample gives some 670,000 clones in total; 85% to 90% of them show up just once. The top ten constitute roughly 0.26% of the sample.

Collaborating institutions collected whole blood in K2EDTA tubes following their own protocols. Collaborator samples were shipped for TCRbeta analysis as frozen whole blood, isolated PBMCs, or DNA extracted from either sample type. The TCR was taken from a woman between 18 and 29 years old with acute or convalescent COVID-19. This sequence uses TRBV6-5 and TRBJ2-1, with TRBD1 as a weak D call on 7 bases. The sequencing input was peripheral blood. The CDR3 amino acid sequence is: CASRRQGGYNEQFF. The DNA sequence is given as TGTGCCAGCAGGCGACAGGGAGGATACAATGAGCAGTTCTTC.